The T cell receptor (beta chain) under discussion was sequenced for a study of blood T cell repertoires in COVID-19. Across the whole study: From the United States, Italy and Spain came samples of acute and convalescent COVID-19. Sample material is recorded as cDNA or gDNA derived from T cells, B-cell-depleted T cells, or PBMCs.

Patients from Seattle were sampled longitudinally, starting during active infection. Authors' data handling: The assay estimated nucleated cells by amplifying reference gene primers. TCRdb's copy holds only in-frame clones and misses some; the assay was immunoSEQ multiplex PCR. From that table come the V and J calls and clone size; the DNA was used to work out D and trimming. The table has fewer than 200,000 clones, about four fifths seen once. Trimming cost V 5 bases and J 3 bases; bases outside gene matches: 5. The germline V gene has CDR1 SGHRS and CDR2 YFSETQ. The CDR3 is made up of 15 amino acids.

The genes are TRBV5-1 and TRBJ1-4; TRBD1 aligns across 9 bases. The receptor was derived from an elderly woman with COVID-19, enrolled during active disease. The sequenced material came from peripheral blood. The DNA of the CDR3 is TGCGCCAGCAGATTCGGACAGGGGTCTAATGAAAAACTGTTTTTT. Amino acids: CASRFGQGSNEKLFF.